This TCR beta chain was identified in a study of T-cell memory formation after mild COVID-19. Study-level background: TCR clusters were largely donor specific. Study-wide results and caveats: Some clones that responded were present in memory (sampled pre-infection), which suggests cross-reactive memory joined. CD4+ bias marked clones expanding day 15 to 37, unlike balanced contracting clones.

Looked up from germline, CDR1 is KGHSH and CDR2 is LQKENI. V lost 6 bases and J 3 bases, leaving 17 bases between the germline ends. This CDR3 comprises 15 residues. After 5'RACE with constant-segment primers, TCR alpha and TCR beta cDNA libraries carrying sample barcodes and UMIs were obtained. TCRdb re-called the 5' RACE reads through MiXCR, storing one row per CDR3 protein. The data hold 120,000 to 150,000 distinct CDR3 sequences, with around 5.8% observed a single time. About this clonotype: As yet, its antigen is unknown.

Sequencing was performed on PBMCs or a T cell subset sorted from them (not recorded which). The rearrangement joins TRBV18 to TRBJ1-1; unclear D gene. This clonotype was obtained from an adult woman who had mild COVID-19 (a few samples of this study predate the infection). Cell type and time point are not known. CDR3 DNA sequence: TGTGCCAGCTCTACCGGTCCGTGGTCGTACACTGAAGCTTTCTTT. Protein sequence: CASSTGPWSYTEAFF. Full variable domain (remainder filled in from reference TRBV18 and TRBJ1-1): NAGVMQNPRHLVRRRGQEARLRCSPMKGHSHVYWYRQLPEEGLKFMVYLQKENIIDESGMPKERFSAEFPKEGPSILRIQQVVRGDSAAYFCASSTGPWSYTEAFFGQGTRLTVV.